The entry below describes one T cell receptor beta chain. As originally analysed: The assay estimated nucleated cells by amplifying reference gene primers. Profiling relied on immunoSEQ multiplex PCR, and the TCRdb table lists in-frame clones only, not all of them. V and J calls and clone size are given by that table; D and trimming were obtained from the DNA. Among thousands of clones listed, about 70% were seen once. This sample stems from a study of blood T cell repertoires in COVID-19. Study-level information: PBMCs, B-cell-depleted T cells, or T cells were the source of the cDNA or gDNA that made up the material.

V shed 3 bases and J 16 bases; nucleotides not matched to a gene: 10. The length of the CDR3 is 14 residues. Per the germline V gene, CDR1 is KGHDR and CDR2 is SFDVKD. The rearrangement uses TRBV24-1 and TRBJ1-6, with TRBD1 matching 8 bases. Material: peripheral blood. The TCR comes from a human donor in a cohort sampled during active COVID-19. Here the CDR3 reads CATSDSGRQGKLHF. Here the CDR3 DNA reads TGTGCCACCAGTGATAGTGGTCGACAGGGGAAACTCCACTTT.